One T cell receptor beta chain is described in this entry. Its antigen is not identified. These data originate in a study of cytomegalovirus exposure and HLA in healthy donors. General observations from the study: The study put 150 to 200 TCR beta chains on its list as cytomegalovirus-associated.

This CDR3 spans 16 amino acids. V lost 2 bases to trimming and J lost 3 bases; unmatched junction nucleotides: 9. The germline CDR1 and CDR2 sequences are MNHNY and SVGAGI (reference sequence). Assay: immunoSEQ multiplex PCR; the TCRdb copy retains only in-frame clones and omits some. The table lists 120,000 to 150,000 clones, 85% to 90% of them singletons, with approximately 8.7% in the top ten. The rearrangement uses TRBV6-6 and TRBJ2-7, with TRBD1 matching over 8 bases. The sequencing input was PBMCs. This TCR came from a young man in good health and CMV-seropositive. Here the CDR3 reads CASSYPRTGILYEQYF. CDR3 coding DNA: TGTGCCAGCAGTTACCCCAGGACAGGGATCCTCTACGAGCAGTACTTC.